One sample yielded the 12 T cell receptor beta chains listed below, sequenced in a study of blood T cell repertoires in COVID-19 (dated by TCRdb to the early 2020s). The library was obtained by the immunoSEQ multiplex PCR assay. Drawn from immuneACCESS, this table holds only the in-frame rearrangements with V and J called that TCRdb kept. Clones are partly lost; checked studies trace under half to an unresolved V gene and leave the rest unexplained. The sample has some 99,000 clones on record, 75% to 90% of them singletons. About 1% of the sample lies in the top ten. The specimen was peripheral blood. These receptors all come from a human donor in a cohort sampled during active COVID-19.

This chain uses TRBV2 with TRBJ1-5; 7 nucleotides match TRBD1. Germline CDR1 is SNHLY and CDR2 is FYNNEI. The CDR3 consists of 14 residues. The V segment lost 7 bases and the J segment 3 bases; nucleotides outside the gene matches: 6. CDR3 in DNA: TGTGCCAGCAACAGGGGCCGAGACAATCAGCCCCAGCATTTT. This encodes CASNRGRDNQPQHF.

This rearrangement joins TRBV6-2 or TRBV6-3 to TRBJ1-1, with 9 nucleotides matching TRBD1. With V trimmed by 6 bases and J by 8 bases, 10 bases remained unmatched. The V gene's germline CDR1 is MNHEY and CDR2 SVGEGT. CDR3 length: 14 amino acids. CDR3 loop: CASSRPGQGREAFF. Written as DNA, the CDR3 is TGTGCCAGCAGCCGTCCGGGACAGGGTCGCGAAGCTTTCTTT.

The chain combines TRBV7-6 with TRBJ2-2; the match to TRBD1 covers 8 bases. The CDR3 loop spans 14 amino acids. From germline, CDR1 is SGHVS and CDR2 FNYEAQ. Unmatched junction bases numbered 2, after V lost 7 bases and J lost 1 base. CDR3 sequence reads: CASTGQGNTGELFF. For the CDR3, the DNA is TGTGCCAGCACCGGACAGGGGAACACCGGGGAGCTGTTTTTT.

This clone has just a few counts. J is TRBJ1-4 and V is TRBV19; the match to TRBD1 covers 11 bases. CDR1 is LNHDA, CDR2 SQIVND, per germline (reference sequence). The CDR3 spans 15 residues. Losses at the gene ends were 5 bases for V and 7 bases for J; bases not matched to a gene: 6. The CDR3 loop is CASSGAGQGVEKLFF. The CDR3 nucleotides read TGTGCCAGTAGTGGCGCGGGACAGGGGGTTGAAAAACTGTTTTTT.

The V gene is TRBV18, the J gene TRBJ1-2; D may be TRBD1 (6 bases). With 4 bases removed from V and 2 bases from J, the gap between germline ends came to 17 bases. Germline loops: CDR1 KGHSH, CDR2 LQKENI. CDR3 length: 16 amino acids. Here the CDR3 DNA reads TGTGCCAGCTCACTATATGTAGAAGGACAGAACTATGGCTACACCTTC. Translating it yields CASSLYVEGQNYGYTF.

The CDR3 sequence is CASMQRGSADTQYF. The CDR3 bases are TGTGCCAGCATGCAGCGGGGGAGCGCAGATACGCAGTATTTT. The chain links TRBV7-9 to TRBJ2-3, with 8 bases aligning to TRBD2. The V segment lost 7 bases and the J segment 4 bases; nucleotides outside the gene matches: 7. Germline V CDR1 and CDR2: SEHNR, FQNEAQ (reference sequence). CDR3 length equals 14 residues.

Written as DNA, the CDR3 is TGTGCCACCAGCAGAGGAGAGCCAAATGAAAAACTGTTTTTT. This translates into CATSRGEPNEKLFF. The V and J genes are TRBV15 and TRBJ1-4; D unclear. V was trimmed by 1 base and J by 5 bases, leaving 8 bases between them. CDR3 length equals 14 residues. Germline assignment: CDR1 LNHNV and CDR2 YYDKDF (reference sequence). Supplemented by reference TRBV15 and TRBJ1-4, the full variable domain reads DAMVIQNPRYQVTQFGKPVTLSCSQTLNHNVMYWYQQKSSQAPKLLFHYYDKDFNNEADTPDNFQSRRPNTSFCFLDIRSPGLGDTAMYLCATSRGEPNEKLFFGSGTQLSVL.

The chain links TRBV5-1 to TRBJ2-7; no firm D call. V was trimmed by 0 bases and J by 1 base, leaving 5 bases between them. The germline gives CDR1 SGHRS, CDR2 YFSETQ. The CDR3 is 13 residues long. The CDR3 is CASSLDRSYEQYF. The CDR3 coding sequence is TGCGCCAGCAGCTTGGACCGGTCCTACGAGCAGTACTTC.

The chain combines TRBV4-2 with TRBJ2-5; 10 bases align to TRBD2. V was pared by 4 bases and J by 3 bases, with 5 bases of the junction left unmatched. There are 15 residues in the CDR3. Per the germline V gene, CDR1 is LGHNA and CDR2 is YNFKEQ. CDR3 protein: CASSPSGSIEETQYF. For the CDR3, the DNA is TGTGCCAGCAGCCCTAGCGGGAGTATAGAAGAGACCCAGTACTTC.

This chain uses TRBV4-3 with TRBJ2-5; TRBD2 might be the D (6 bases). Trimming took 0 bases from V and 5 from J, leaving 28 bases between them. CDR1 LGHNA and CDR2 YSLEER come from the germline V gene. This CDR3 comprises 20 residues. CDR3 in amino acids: CASSQDNLAGQVHWGETQYF. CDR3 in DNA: TGCGCCAGCAGCCAAGATAACCTTGCGGGGCAGGTCCACTGGGGGGAGACCCAGTACTTC.

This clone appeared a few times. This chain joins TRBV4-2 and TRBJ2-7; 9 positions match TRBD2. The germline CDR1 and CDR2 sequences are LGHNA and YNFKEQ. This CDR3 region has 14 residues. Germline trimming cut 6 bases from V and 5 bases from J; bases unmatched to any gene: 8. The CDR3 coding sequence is TGTGCCAGCAGGGTTAGCGGGAGCCTTGACGAGCAGTACTTC. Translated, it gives CASRVSGSLDEQYF.

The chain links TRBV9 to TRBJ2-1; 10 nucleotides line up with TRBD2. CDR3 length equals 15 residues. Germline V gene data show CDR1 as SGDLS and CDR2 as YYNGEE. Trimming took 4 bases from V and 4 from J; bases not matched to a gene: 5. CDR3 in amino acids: CASSQLAGLYNEQFF. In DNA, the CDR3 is TGTGCCAGCAGCCAACTAGCGGGGTTATACAATGAGCAGTTCTTC.